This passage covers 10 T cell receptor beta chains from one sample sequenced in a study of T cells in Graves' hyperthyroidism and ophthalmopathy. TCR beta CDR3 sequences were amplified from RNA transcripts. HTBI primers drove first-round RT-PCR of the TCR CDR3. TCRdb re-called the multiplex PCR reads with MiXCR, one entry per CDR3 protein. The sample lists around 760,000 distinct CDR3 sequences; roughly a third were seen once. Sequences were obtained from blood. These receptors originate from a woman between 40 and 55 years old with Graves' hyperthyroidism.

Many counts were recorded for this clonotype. The DNA for the CDR3 is TGTGCCAGCATCGGGACAGGGGAGGAAAAACTGTTTTTT. Encoded protein: CASIGTGEEKLFF. The chain combines TRBV5-6 with TRBJ1-4; 10 bases map to TRBD1. From germline, CDR1 is SGHDT and CDR2 YYEEEE. This CDR3 region has 13 residues. V lost 6 bases to trimming and J lost 8 bases; unmatched junction nucleotides: 4.

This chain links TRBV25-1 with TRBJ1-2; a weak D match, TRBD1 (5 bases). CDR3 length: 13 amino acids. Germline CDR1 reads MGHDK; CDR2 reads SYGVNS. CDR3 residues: CAPTRVTNYGYTF. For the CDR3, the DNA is TGTGCTCCAACCAGGGTGACAAACTATGGCTACACCTTC.

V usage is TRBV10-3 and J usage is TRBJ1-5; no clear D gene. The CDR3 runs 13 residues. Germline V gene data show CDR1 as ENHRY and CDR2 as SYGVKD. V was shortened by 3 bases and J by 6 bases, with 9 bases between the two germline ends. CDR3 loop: CAISDRTGQPQHF. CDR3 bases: TGTGCCATCAGTGACAGGACCGGTCAGCCCCAGCATTTT.

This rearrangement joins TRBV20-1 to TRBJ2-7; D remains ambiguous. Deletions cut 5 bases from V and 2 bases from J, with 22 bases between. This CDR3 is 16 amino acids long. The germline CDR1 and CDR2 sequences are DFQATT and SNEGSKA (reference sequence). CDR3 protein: CSASQDTSYLPYEQYF. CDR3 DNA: TGCAGTGCTTCTCAAGACACATCGTACCTCCCCTACGAGCAGTACTTC.

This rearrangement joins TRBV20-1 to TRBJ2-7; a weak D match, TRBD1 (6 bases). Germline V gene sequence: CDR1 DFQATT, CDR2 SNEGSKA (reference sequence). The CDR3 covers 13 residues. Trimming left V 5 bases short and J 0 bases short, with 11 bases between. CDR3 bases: TGCAGTGCTGGGGGACATCTCTCCTACGAGCAGTACTTC. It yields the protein CSAGGHLSYEQYF.

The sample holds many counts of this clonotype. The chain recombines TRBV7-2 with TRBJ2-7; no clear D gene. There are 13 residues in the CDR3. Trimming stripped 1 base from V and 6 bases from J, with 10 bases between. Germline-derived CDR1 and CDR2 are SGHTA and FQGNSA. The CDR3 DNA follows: TGTGCCAGCAGCTTAGATCAGGAGCTCGAGCAGTACTTC. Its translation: CASSLDQELEQYF.

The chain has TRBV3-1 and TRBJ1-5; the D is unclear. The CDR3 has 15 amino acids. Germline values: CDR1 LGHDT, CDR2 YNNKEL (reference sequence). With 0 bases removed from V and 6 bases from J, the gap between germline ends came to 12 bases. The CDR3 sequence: CASSQEGLPFQPQHF. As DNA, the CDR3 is TGTGCCAGCAGCCAAGAGGGTCTCCCGTTTCAGCCCCAGCATTTT. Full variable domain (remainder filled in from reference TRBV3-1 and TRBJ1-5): DTAVSQTPKYLVTQMGNDKSIKCEQNLGHDTMYWYKQDSKKFLKIMFSYNNKELIINETVPNRFSPKSPDKAHLNLHINSLELGDSAVYFCASSQEGLPFQPQHFGDGTRLSIL.

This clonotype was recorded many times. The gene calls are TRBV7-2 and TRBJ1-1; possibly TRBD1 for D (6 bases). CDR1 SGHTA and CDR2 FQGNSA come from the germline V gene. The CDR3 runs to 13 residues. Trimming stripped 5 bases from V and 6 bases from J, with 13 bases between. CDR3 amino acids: CASSQTGLAEAFF. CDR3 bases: TGTGCCAGCAGCCAGACAGGACTTGCTGAAGCTTTCTTT.

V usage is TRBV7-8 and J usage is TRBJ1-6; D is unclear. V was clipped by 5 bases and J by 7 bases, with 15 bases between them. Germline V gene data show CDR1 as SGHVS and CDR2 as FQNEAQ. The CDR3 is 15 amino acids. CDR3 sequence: CASSPTYSDNSPLHF. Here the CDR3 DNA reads TGTGCCAGCAGCCCCACATATAGCGACAATTCACCCCTCCACTTT.

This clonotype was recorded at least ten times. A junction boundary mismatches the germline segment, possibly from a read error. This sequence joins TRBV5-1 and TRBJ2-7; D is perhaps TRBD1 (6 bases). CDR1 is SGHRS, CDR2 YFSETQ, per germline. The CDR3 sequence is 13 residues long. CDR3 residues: CASSLTGSYEQYF. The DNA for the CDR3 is TGTGCCAGCAGTTTAACAGGGTCATACGAGCAGTACTTC.